The 23 T cell receptor beta chains presented below share a single source sample, sequenced in a study of shared clonotypes between healthy human individuals (dated by TCRdb to 2018 to 2021). Libraries were built with the immunoSEQ multiplex PCR assay. TCRdb re-hosts the immuneACCESS table, in-frame sequences only. Its copies lack some clones; in the studies checked, an unresolved V gene accounts for under half of them, and the cause for the rest is not known. Here the sample has approximately 2.5 million clones; roughly 93% occur a single time. Of the sample, roughly 0.36% is held by the ten largest clones. The material sequenced was naive CD4+ T cells from PBMCs. The sample's cell subset or site, from its label and the paper: CD45RA+ positively selected. The receptors were sampled from a man between 18 and 35 years old in good health. Some clones in this sample may be carry-over from other donors' samples.

In this sample, this clone turned up a few times. The chain joins TRBV7-3 to TRBJ1-5; no firm D call. This CDR3 spans 14 amino acids. V was cut by 4 bases and J by 4 bases, with 11 bases left in between. Per germline, CDR1 SGHTA and CDR2 FQGTGA. The CDR3 DNA reads TGTGCCAGCAGCTATTCCCCTAGGAATCAGCCCCAGCATTTT. Translation: CASSYSPRNQPQHF. Full variable domain (outside the CDR3, taken from reference TRBV7-3 and TRBJ1-5): GAGVSQTPSNKVTEKGKYVELRCDPISGHTALYWYRQSLGQGPEFLIYFQGTGAADDSGLPNDRFFAVRPEGSVSTLKIQRTERGDSAVYLCASSYSPRNQPQHFGDGTRLSIL.

On this clone itself: Other DNA variants within this sample encode the same CDR3. The V call is TRBV28, the J call TRBJ2-7; D not certain. In germline, CDR1 is MDHEN, CDR2 SYDVKM. The CDR3 contains 11 residues. Trimming removed 7 bases from V and 4 bases from J, with 8 bases in between. DNA for the CDR3: TGTGCCAGCACTAGTTCATACGAGCAGTACTTC. Translation: CASTSSYEQYF.

The V call is TRBV4-3, the J call TRBJ2-5, with D perhaps given as TRBD1 or TRBD2 (5 bases each). Between the trimmed V and J ends, which lost 4 bases and 5 bases, there was a span of 17 bases. Germline V CDR1 and CDR2: LGHNA, YSLEER. The CDR3 is made up of 15 amino acids. The CDR3 region has the DNA TGCGCCAGCAGCCGAGGGCAGGGTAGCTGGGAGACCCAGTACTTC. Protein: CASSRGQGSWETQYF.

The V and J genes are TRBV28 and TRBJ2-3; D is possibly TRBD2 (5 bases). The germline V gene has CDR1 MDHEN and CDR2 SYDVKM. Deletions cut 3 bases from V and 2 bases from J, with 12 bases between. This CDR3 has 15 residues. The CDR3 DNA reads TGTGCCAGCAGTTTGGTTAGCGCCCACACAGATACGCAGTATTTT. This sequence encodes CASSLVSAHTDTQYF.

The J gene is TRBJ2-1, the V gene TRBV7-2; 8 bases align to TRBD2. With V trimmed by 6 bases and J by 16 bases, 17 bases remained unmatched. The germline gives CDR1 SGHTA, CDR2 FQGNSA. This CDR3 comprises 14 residues. CDR3 bases: TGTGCCAGCAGACCCATCCTGGCTAGCGGGCTCGGTTTCTTC. Translating gives CASRPILASGLGFF. Using reference TRBV7-2 and TRBJ2-1 for the parts outside the CDR3, the full variable domain is GAGVSQSPSNKVTEKGKDVELRCDPISGHTALYWYRQSLGQGLEFLIYFQGNSAPDKSGLPSDRFSAERTGGSVSTLTIQRTQQEDSAVYLCASRPILASGLGFFGPGTRLTVL.

This clone was observed a single time. The chain carries TRBV7-9 and TRBJ2-5; D possibly corresponds to TRBD2 (5 bases). The J call is in doubt because the DNA end fits TRBJ2-7 better. CDR1 SEHNR and CDR2 FQNEAQ come from the germline V gene (reference sequence). The CDR3 contains 16 residues. CDR3 protein: CASSLHLLEISYEQYF. In nucleotides, the CDR3 is TGTGCCAGCAGCTTACACCTACTAGAGATCTCCTACGAGCAGTACTTC.

The chain is built from TRBV9 and TRBJ2-2; tentatively, D is TRBD2 (5 bases). Germline-derived CDR1 and CDR2 are SGDLS and YYNGEE. The CDR3 length is 15 residues. Trimming removed 3 bases at V and 7 bases at J, with 16 bases between. CDR3 sequence (DNA): TGTGCCAGCAGCGCACAGAGCGGTGGTGGCGGGGAGCTGTTTTTT. Its protein product is CASSAQSGGGGELFF.

The chain is built from TRBV6-5 and TRBJ1-3; perhaps TRBD1 as D (5 bases). Germline assignment: CDR1 MNHEY and CDR2 SVGAGI. CDR3 length: 14 residues. V lost 6 bases, J lost 1 base, and 10 bases lay in between. CDR3 coding DNA: TGTGCCAGCAGCAGGGCGATGTCTGGAAACACCATATATTTT. It is translated as CASSRAMSGNTIYF.

This rearrangement joins TRBV27 to TRBJ1-2; weak D call: TRBD1 (6 bases). CDR1 and CDR2 from the germline V gene are MNHEY and SMNVEV (reference sequence). Trimming shortened V by 6 bases and J by 5 bases, and 22 bases separated the two germline ends. There are 16 residues in the CDR3. The CDR3 protein is CASSPLTQGRGYGYTF. Here the CDR3 DNA reads TGTGCCAGCAGCCCACTCACCCAGGGGCGGGGGTATGGCTACACCTTC.

J is TRBJ2-7 and V is TRBV30; 9 bases match TRBD1. Germline V CDR1 and CDR2: GTSNPN, SVGIG (reference sequence). There are 14 residues in the CDR3. After removal of 6 bases from V and 6 bases from J, the junction contained 12 bases not matched to a gene. DNA for the CDR3: TGTGCCTGCCACCCCGACAGGGGGTTGCGCGAGCAGTACTTC. Translating gives CACHPDRGLREQYF. Based on the CDR3 plus reference TRBV30 and TRBJ2-7, the full variable domain is SQTIHQWPATLVQPVGSPLSLECTVEGTSNPNLYWYRQAAGRGLQLLFYSVGIGQISSEVPQNLSASRPQDRQFILSSKKLLLSDSGFYLCACHPDRGLREQYFGPGTRLTVT.

The V gene is TRBV5-6, the J gene TRBJ2-1; 10 nucleotides match TRBD1. This CDR3 is 15 amino acids long. The germline gives CDR1 SGHDT, CDR2 YYEEEE. V lost 6 bases and J lost 9; bases outside the gene matches: 12. Written as DNA, the CDR3 is TGTGCCAGCACCCCGGGGGACAGGGGCTTCGGTGAGCAGTTCTTC. Amino acid sequence: CASTPGDRGFGEQFF.

V usage is TRBV11-2 and J usage is TRBJ2-1; 7 bases align to TRBD2. J gave up 9 bases and V 5 bases, and 16 bases lay outside the gene matches. The CDR3 loop spans 16 amino acids. CDR1 is SGHAT, CDR2 FQNNGV, per germline. CDR3 sequence: CASSTLGGTVLSEQFF. CDR3 nucleotides: TGTGCCAGCAGCACCCTGGGAGGGACCGTCCTTAGTGAGCAGTTCTTC.

As concerns this clone: The same CDR3 arises from other DNA sequences in this sample as well. DNA for the CDR3: TGCGCCAGCAGCTTGGTTGGGAACTATGGCTACACCTTC. This codes for CASSLVGNYGYTF. The chain employs TRBV5-1 and TRBJ1-2, with unresolved D. V gave up 0 bases and J gave up 2 bases, with 5 bases separating them. The germline V gene encodes CDR1 SGHRS and CDR2 YFSETQ. CDR3 size: 13 residues.

In this sample, this clone turned up a few times. V is TRBV9 and J is TRBJ1-5, with a tentative D call TRBD1 (6 bases). The CDR3 has 15 amino acids. With 4 bases removed from V and 3 bases from J, the gap between germline ends came to 14 bases. CDR1 SGDLS and CDR2 YYNGEE come from the germline V gene. The CDR3 spells CASSLSGTLNQPQHF. CDR3 sequence (DNA): TGTGCCAGCAGCCTAAGCGGGACACTCAATCAGCCCCAGCATTTT. Variable domain in full (rest from reference TRBV9 and TRBJ1-5): DSGVTQTPKHLITATGQRVTLRCSPRSGDLSVYWYQQSLDQGLQFLIQYYNGEERAKGNILERFSAQQFPDLHSELNLSSLELGDSALYFCASSLSGTLNQPQHFGDGTRLSIL.

Notes on this clone: The same CDR3 also results from other DNA sequences found in this sample. The V call is TRBV5-1, the J call TRBJ2-5; D remains unclear. CDR3 length equals 14 residues. Germline assignment: CDR1 SGHRS and CDR2 YFSETQ. Trimming pared 0 bases from V and 1 base from J, leaving 7 bases between. CDR3 region: CASSLGAGQETQYF. The DNA for the CDR3 is TGCGCCAGCAGCTTGGGCGCAGGCCAAGAGACCCAGTACTTC. The full variable domain, in which reference TRBV5-1 and TRBJ2-5 provide the parts outside the CDR3, is KAGVTQTPRYLIKTRGQQVTLSCSPISGHRSVSWYQQTPGQGLQFLFEYFSETQRNKGNFPGRFSGRQFSNSRSEMNVSTLELGDSALYLCASSLGAGQETQYFGPGTRLLVL.

The CDR3 sequence: CATSASVGYGYTF. The CDR3 DNA is TGTGCCACCAGCGCCTCGGTCGGCTATGGCTACACCTTC. This chain uses TRBV15 with TRBJ1-2; D is unresolved. Germline V gives CDR1 LNHNV, CDR2 YYDKDF (reference sequence). Between the trimmed V and J ends, which lost 5 bases and 4 bases, there was a span of 11 bases. This CDR3 comprises 13 residues.

The rearrangement links TRBV27 to TRBJ2-4; 8 bases are a match to TRBD1. This CDR3 is built from 15 residues. Germline trimming cut 5 bases from V and 5 bases from J; bases unmatched to any gene: 8. Germline V gives CDR1 MNHEY, CDR2 SMNVEV (reference sequence). The CDR3 region is CASSPRTGLENIQYF. The CDR3 DNA reads TGTGCCAGCAGTCCACGGACAGGGCTGGAAAACATTCAGTACTTC.

Worth noting for this clone: Other DNA sequences in the same sample also yield this CDR3. The CDR3 loop reads CASSLAGGVTEAFF. In DNA, the CDR3 is TGCGCCAGCAGCCTTGCAGGAGGGGTCACTGAAGCTTTCTTT. The chain uses TRBV5-1 and TRBJ1-1; tentative D call: TRBD1 (5 bases). V was pared by 4 bases and J by 4 bases, with 14 bases between. Germline V CDR1 and CDR2: SGHRS, YFSETQ. The CDR3 length is 14 residues.

The rearrangement uses TRBV6-1 and TRBJ2-2; D is uncertain. This CDR3 has 12 amino acids. From germline, CDR1 is MNHNS and CDR2 SASEGT. Trimming took 7 bases from V and 4 from J, leaving 7 bases between them. In DNA, the CDR3 is TGTGCCAGCAACAGAGTCACCGGGGAGCTGTTTTTT. Residues: CASNRVTGELFF.

The V gene is TRBV28, the J gene TRBJ1-2; D call uncertain. The CDR3 has 14 residues. Germline V gene data show CDR1 as MDHEN and CDR2 as SYDVKM. V lost 5 bases and J 5 bases, leaving 15 bases between the germline ends. In nucleotides, the CDR3 is TGTGCCAGCAGTGGGGTGGGGAGGGCTTATGGCTACACCTTC. It yields the protein CASSGVGRAYGYTF.

The J gene is TRBJ2-3, the V gene TRBV7-2; D tentatively reads TRBD1 or TRBD2 (6 bases each). The CDR3 loop spans 17 amino acids. The V end lost 4 bases, the J end lost 7 bases, and 24 bases lay between the germline ends. Germline V lookup: CDR1 SGHTA, CDR2 FQGNSA. The CDR3 DNA reads TGTGCCAGCAGCTCCGTAGGGGGGCCGGGTAAATCAAATACGCAGTATTTT. Its protein product is CASSSVGGPGKSNTQYF.

The chain uses TRBV13 and TRBJ2-7, with TRBD2 matching 9 bases. V gave up 0 bases and J gave up 2 bases; unmatched junction bases: 5. Germline assignment: CDR1 PRHDT and CDR2 FYEKMQ (reference sequence). CDR3 length: 16 amino acids. The DNA for the CDR3 is TGTGCCAGCAGCTTAGGGTCTGGGACTAGCCCCTACGAGCAGTACTTC. Residues: CASSLGSGTSPYEQYF.

In regard to this clone: Additional DNA sequences in this sample encode the identical CDR3. This rearrangement joins TRBV18 to TRBJ2-2; 8 positions match TRBD1. CDR1 is KGHSH and CDR2 is LQKENI in the germline V gene. With V trimmed by 2 bases and J by 3 bases, 2 bases remained unmatched. CDR3 size: 15 residues. The CDR3, as DNA: TGTGCCAGCTCACCAGACAGGGGCGACACCGGGGAGCTGTTTTTT. This gives the protein CASSPDRGDTGELFF.